This T cell receptor beta chain was retrieved from a study of T cells in tumors after PD-1 blockade. Study background: Treatment was either pembrolizumab 200 mg every 3 weeks or cemiplimab 350 mg every 2 weeks. A subset received ongoing vismodegib 150 mg daily alongside anti-PD-1 therapy. On average, peripheral blood gave about 120,000 TCR templates and 35,000 to 40,000 unique clonotypes. Study findings and constraints: Some novel exhausted tumor clones appeared in pre-treatment blood, suggesting peripheral recruitment.

Note on this clone: Its antigen is unidentified.

Clones were read by immunoSEQ multiplex PCR, and TCRdb kept only the in-frame ones, dropping some. The data hold more than 50,000 clones, with 74% observed a single time. In germline, CDR1 is SGHTA, CDR2 FQGNSA. There are 17 residues in the CDR3. J was trimmed by 4 bases and V by 1 base; bases with no gene match: 7. V usage is TRBV7-2 and J usage is TRBJ2-2; TRBD2 agrees at 9 bases. This receptor was obtained from a human donor with basal cell carcinoma. The specimen was PBMCs, collected after anti-PD-1 treatment. The DNA for the CDR3 is TGTGCCAGCAGCTTAGTGGGGCGGGGGGGCGGCACCGGGGAGCTGTTTTTT. This codes for CASSLVGRGGGTGELFF.